The 27 T cell receptor beta chains below all came from one sample that was sequenced in a study of OX40 agonist ivuxolimab in advanced cancers. Assay used: immunoSEQ multiplex PCR; TCRdb lists only in-frame clones, some missing. The sample holds some 83,000 clones; 80% to 90% are singletons and the top ten take around 1.8%. Source: CD4+ or CD8+ T cells sorted from blood, taken in a trial of the OX40 agonist ivuxolimab. These receptors were collected from an adult with an advanced solid tumor such as melanoma, head and neck, liver or kidney cancer.

The V gene is TRBV7-3, the J gene TRBJ1-5; D is perhaps TRBD1 (6 bases). The germline CDR1 and CDR2 sequences are SGHTA and FQGTGA. This CDR3 region has 14 residues. V dropped 5 bases and J dropped 0 bases, with 8 bases sitting between them. CDR3 protein: CASSRTVSNQPQHF. The DNA of the CDR3 is TGTGCCAGCAGCCGGACAGTTAGCAATCAGCCCCAGCATTTT.

The V and J genes are TRBV6-5 and TRBJ2-7; weak D call: TRBD2 (5 bases). Germline V lookup: CDR1 MNHEY, CDR2 SVGAGI. V shed 7 bases and J shed 0 bases, with 13 bases lying between them. CDR3 length equals 14 residues. The CDR3 nucleotides read TGTGCCAGCAAGGGAGTTCTAAGCTCCTACGAGCAGTACTTC. Amino acid sequence: CASKGVLSSYEQYF.

V usage is TRBV30 and J usage is TRBJ2-7; TRBD2 matches at 11 bases. The V gene's germline CDR1 is GTSNPN and CDR2 SVGIG (reference sequence). The CDR3 contains 14 residues. V gave up 0 bases and J gave up 4 bases; unmatched junction bases: 2. The CDR3 here is CAWSVGTSGYEQYF. CDR3 nucleotides: TGTGCCTGGAGTGTAGGGACTAGCGGTTACGAGCAGTACTTC.

This chain uses TRBV7-2 with TRBJ2-1; the D is unclear. This CDR3 contains 15 residues. V was cut by 2 bases and J by 6 bases, with 14 bases left in between. CDR1 SGHTA and CDR2 FQGNSA come from the germline V gene. DNA of the CDR3: TGTGCCAGCAGCTTAAGGAACACCCACGGCAATGAGCAGTTCTTC. Protein product: CASSLRNTHGNEQFF. The entire variable domain, with the rest obtained from reference TRBV7-2 and TRBJ2-1, is as follows: GAGVSQSPSNKVTEKGKDVELRCDPISGHTALYWYRQSLGQGLEFLIYFQGNSAPDKSGLPSDRFSAERTGGSVSTLTIQRTQQEDSAVYLCASSLRNTHGNEQFFGPGTRLTVL.

V usage is TRBV6-5 and J usage is TRBJ2-1; 7 bases align to TRBD2. CDR3 size: 14 residues. V was clipped by 5 bases and J by 8 bases; unmatched bases: 9. Germline-derived CDR1 and CDR2 are MNHEY and SVGAGI. The CDR3 reads CASSLSTSRDEQFF. The CDR3, as DNA: TGTGCCAGCAGTCTCTCGACTAGCCGGGATGAGCAGTTCTTC.

V and J are TRBV2 and TRBJ1-6; TRBD1 is a possible D gene (6 bases). V shed 3 bases and J shed 9 bases, with 15 bases lying between them. The CDR3 spans 15 residues. CDR1 is SNHLY, CDR2 FYNNEI, per germline. The CDR3 sequence: CASSDKGTRASPLHF. In DNA, the CDR3 is TGTGCCAGCAGTGATAAGGGGACACGGGCTTCACCCCTCCACTTT.

This chain joins TRBV18 and TRBJ2-7; 10 bases align to TRBD2. CDR3 length equals 14 residues. V lost 6 bases to trimming and J lost 0 bases; unmatched junction nucleotides: 2. CDR1 and CDR2 (germline): KGHSH, LQKENI. CDR3 region: CASSLAGASYEQYF. In DNA form, the CDR3 reads TGTGCCAGCTCGCTAGCGGGGGCCTCCTACGAGCAGTACTTC.

The gene calls are TRBV14 and TRBJ2-2; 12 nucleotides align to TRBD2. Germline CDR1 SGHDN, CDR2 FVKESK. The CDR3 contains 18 residues. V gave up 4 bases and J gave up 6 bases; unmatched junction bases: 12. The CDR3 protein is CASSPSWLAGGPAGELFF. In DNA, the CDR3 is TGTGCCAGCAGCCCGAGTTGGCTAGCGGGGGGGCCCGCCGGGGAGCTGTTTTTT.

The V and J genes are TRBV4-1 and TRBJ2-5; 10 bases line up with TRBD2. V lost 1 base and J lost 5; bases outside the gene matches: 7. CDR1 and CDR2 from the germline V gene are MGHRA and YSYEKL. The length of the CDR3 is 16 residues. Written as DNA, the CDR3 is TGCGCCAGCAGCCAAGGCGCTAGCGGGAGCCGGGAGACCCAGTACTTC. Translation: CASSQGASGSRETQYF.

The rearrangement uses TRBV5-4 and TRBJ2-5, with 8 bases aligning to TRBD2. The V gene's germline CDR1 is SGHNT and CDR2 YYREEE (reference sequence). This CDR3 comprises 14 residues. V lost 1 base and J lost 6; bases outside the gene matches: 5. CDR3 DNA: TGTGCCAGCAGCTTGCCCGGGGGGGCAAAGACCCAGTACTTC. Translated: CASSLPGGAKTQYF.

This chain connects TRBV19 to TRBJ2-7; 8 nucleotides match TRBD1. Germline V lookup: CDR1 LNHDA, CDR2 SQIVND (reference sequence). The junction had 9 bases not matched to a gene; V was cut back by 5 bases and J by 6 bases. The CDR3 has 14 amino acids. The CDR3, as DNA: TGTGCCAGTAGTTACGGGACAGGAATGGGCGAGCAGTACTTC. This sequence encodes CASSYGTGMGEQYF. The whole variable domain, filled in from reference TRBV19 and TRBJ2-7, reads DGGITQSPKYLFRKEGQNVTLSCEQNLNHDAMYWYRQDPGQGLRLIYYSQIVNDFQKGDIAEGYSVSREKKESFPLTVTSAQKNPTAFYLCASSYGTGMGEQYFGPGTRLTVT.

The chain links TRBV19 to TRBJ2-6, with D perhaps TRBD1 (5 bases). Germline CDR1 and CDR2: LNHDA and SQIVND (reference sequence). The CDR3 is 13 amino acids. With 7 bases removed from V and 1 base from J, the gap between germline ends came to 5 bases. CDR3 bases: TGTGCCAGTACAGGGTCTGGGGCCAACGTCCTGACTTTC. Protein sequence: CASTGSGANVLTF.

The gene calls are TRBV5-4 and TRBJ2-7; a weak D match, TRBD2 (5 bases). The CDR3 has 14 residues. Germline CDR1 and CDR2: SGHNT and YYREEE (reference sequence). V was trimmed by 4 bases and J by 5 bases, leaving 16 bases between them. The CDR3 nucleotides are TGTGCCAGCAGCCCCCCCGATCGGGGAAACGAGCAGTACTTC. Translated, it gives CASSPPDRGNEQYF.

The chain recombines TRBV15 with TRBJ2-3; D remains ambiguous. CDR3 length: 13 residues. From germline, CDR1 is LNHNV and CDR2 YYDKDF (reference sequence). V was pared by 0 bases and J by 6 bases, with 7 bases between. The CDR3 DNA reads as TGTGCCACCAGCAGAGATCTCGCGGATACGCAGTATTTT. The encoded protein is CATSRDLADTQYF.

This sequence joins TRBV4-2 and TRBJ2-7; no reliable D call. The CDR3 consists of 13 residues. The V end lost 5 bases, the J end lost 0 bases, and 8 bases lay between the germline ends. Germline CDR1 is LGHNA and CDR2 is YNFKEQ. CDR3: CASSFQNSYEQYF. The CDR3, as DNA: TGTGCCAGCAGCTTCCAGAACTCCTACGAGCAGTACTTC.

The chain joins TRBV7-3 to TRBJ2-2; TRBD1 matches at 8 bases. This CDR3 contains 14 residues. V was clipped by 3 bases and J by 6 bases; unmatched bases: 3. Germline V CDR1 and CDR2: SGHTA, FQGTGA. CDR3 loop: CASSFQGAAGELFF. CDR3 in DNA: TGTGCCAGCAGCTTTCAGGGGGCGGCCGGGGAGCTGTTTTTT. Together with reference TRBV7-3 and TRBJ2-2, the CDR3 gives the full variable domain: GAGVSQTPSNKVTEKGKYVELRCDPISGHTALYWYRQSLGQGPEFLIYFQGTGAADDSGLPNDRFFAVRPEGSVSTLKIQRTERGDSAVYLCASSFQGAAGELFFGEGSRLTVL.

This chain joins TRBV5-5 and TRBJ2-5; maybe TRBD2 (6 bases). V dropped 3 bases and J dropped 7 bases, with 19 bases sitting between them. The CDR3 extends over 15 amino acids. CDR1 is SGHKS, CDR2 YYEKEE, per germline (reference sequence). Here the CDR3 reads CASSSTGRDEGTQYF. CDR3 DNA sequence: TGTGCCAGCAGCTCCACTGGGCGGGATGAGGGGACCCAGTACTTC.

This chain uses TRBV30 with TRBJ2-2; D is uncertain. The V and J ends lost 0 bases and 4 bases respectively, with 12 bases between them. This CDR3 has 15 residues. Germline V CDR1 and CDR2: GTSNPN, SVGIG (reference sequence). CDR3 in DNA: TGTGCCTGGAGTGTACGACGATCGGGCACCGGGGAGCTGTTTTTT. This codes for CAWSVRRSGTGELFF.

This sequence joins TRBV6-5 and TRBJ2-7; tentatively, D is TRBD2 (5 bases). The CDR3 loop spans 13 amino acids. Germline CDR1 reads MNHEY; CDR2 reads SVGAGI. Deletions cut 5 bases from V and 3 bases from J, with 11 bases between. Written as DNA, the CDR3 is TGTGCCAGCAGTCTTACTAGTGTCTACGAGCAGTACTTC. The encoded protein is CASSLTSVYEQYF.

This chain uses TRBV6-5 with TRBJ2-1; 9 positions match TRBD1. V lost 6 bases and J lost 1; bases outside the gene matches: 4. Germline V CDR1 and CDR2: MNHEY, SVGAGI. The CDR3 extends over 15 amino acids. DNA of the CDR3: TGTGCCAGCAGCTCGACAGGGGGATCCTACAATGAGCAGTTCTTC. Encoded protein: CASSSTGGSYNEQFF.

The chain carries TRBV7-2 and TRBJ2-7; TRBD1 aligns across 7 bases. After removal of 5 bases from V and 5 bases from J, the junction contained 12 bases not matched to a gene. The length of the CDR3 is 15 residues. Looked up from germline, CDR1 is SGHTA and CDR2 is FQGNSA. The CDR3 is CASSPPRQGFNEQYF. Written as DNA, the CDR3 is TGTGCCAGCAGCCCCCCTCGACAGGGTTTCAACGAGCAGTACTTC.

The chain joins TRBV7-9 to TRBJ2-7; TRBD1 matches 9 bases. CDR1 is SEHNR, CDR2 FQNEAQ, per germline (reference sequence). The ends lost 5 bases at V and 4 bases at J; junction bases unmatched: 6. The CDR3 is made up of 14 amino acids. The DNA for the CDR3 is TGTGCCAGCAGCCCCCGGACAGGGGAGTACGAGCAGTACTTC. Translation gives CASSPRTGEYEQYF.

The chain uses TRBV4-3 and TRBJ2-3, with 10 bases lining up with TRBD2. The CDR3 sequence is 16 residues long. V trimming: 3 bases; J trimming: 3 bases; junction bases outside the gene matches: 6. CDR1 LGHNA and CDR2 YSLEER come from the germline V gene. The CDR3 here is CASSHGLAEGTDTQYF. The CDR3 nucleotides read TGCGCCAGCAGCCACGGACTAGCGGAGGGTACAGATACGCAGTATTTT.

This sequence joins TRBV21-1 and TRBJ2-7; the tabulated D call, TRBD2, remains unverified against the DNA. TRBV21-1 is a pseudogene segment. This CDR3 is built from 15 residues. CDR3 sequence: CASNLQLSTSTWQYF. In DNA form, the CDR3 reads TGTGCCAGCAACCTTCAATTAAGCACTTCTACGTGGCAGTACTTC.

The CDR3 reads CASSYSRGMETQYF. The CDR3 DNA reads TGTGCCAGCAGTTACTCGAGAGGAATGGAGACCCAGTACTTC. The chain employs TRBV6-5 and TRBJ2-5; D is unresolved. Trimming pared 0 bases from V and 5 bases from J, leaving 10 bases between. Germline assignment: CDR1 MNHEY and CDR2 SVGAGI. This CDR3 region has 14 residues.

The rearrangement joins TRBV15 to TRBJ1-5; no firm D call. Trimming pared 7 bases from V and 1 base from J, leaving 14 bases between. CDR1 and CDR2 (germline): LNHNV, YYDKDF (reference sequence). This CDR3 spans 15 amino acids. The CDR3 DNA reads as TGTGCCACCAAAATCGACACCTTGAGCAATCAGCCCCAGCATTTT. Amino acid sequence: CATKIDTLSNQPQHF.

About this clone: Other nucleotide sequences in the sample specify the same CDR3. The CDR3 DNA reads as TGTGCCAGCAGCCAATCCGCCTCCTACGAGCAGTACTTC. Translated, it gives CASSQSASYEQYF. The chain is built from TRBV4-2 and TRBJ2-7; D uncertain. Trimming left V 2 bases short and J 0 bases short, with 5 bases between. Germline CDR1 LGHNA, CDR2 YNFKEQ. The CDR3 contains 13 residues.